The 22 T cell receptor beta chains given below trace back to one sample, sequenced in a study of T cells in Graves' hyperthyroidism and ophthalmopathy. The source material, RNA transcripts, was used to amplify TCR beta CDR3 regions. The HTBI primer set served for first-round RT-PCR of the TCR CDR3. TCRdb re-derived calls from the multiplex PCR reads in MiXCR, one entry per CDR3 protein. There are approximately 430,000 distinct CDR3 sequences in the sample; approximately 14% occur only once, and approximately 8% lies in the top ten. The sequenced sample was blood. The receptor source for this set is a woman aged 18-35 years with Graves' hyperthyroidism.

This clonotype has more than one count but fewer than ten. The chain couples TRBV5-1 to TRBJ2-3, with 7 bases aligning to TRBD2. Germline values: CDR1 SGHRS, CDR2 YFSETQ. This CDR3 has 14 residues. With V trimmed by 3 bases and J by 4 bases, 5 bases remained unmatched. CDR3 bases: TGCGCCAGCAGCTACGGACTAGTCGCAGATACGCAGTATTTT. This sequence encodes CASSYGLVADTQYF.

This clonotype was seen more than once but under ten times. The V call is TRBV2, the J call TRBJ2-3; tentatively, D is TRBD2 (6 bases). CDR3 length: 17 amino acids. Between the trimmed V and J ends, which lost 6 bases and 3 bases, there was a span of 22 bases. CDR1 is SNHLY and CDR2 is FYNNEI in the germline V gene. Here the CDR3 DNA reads TGTGCCAGCAGGTCCCAGGGCGGGCGGGGTGCTACAGATACGCAGTATTTT. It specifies CASRSQGGRGATDTQYF.

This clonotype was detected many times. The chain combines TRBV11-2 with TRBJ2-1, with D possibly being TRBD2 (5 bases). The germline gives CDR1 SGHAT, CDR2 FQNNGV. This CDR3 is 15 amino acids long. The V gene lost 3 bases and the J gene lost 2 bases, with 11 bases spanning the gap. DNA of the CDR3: TGTGCCAGCAGCTTCGGGATGGAGCCCTACAATGAGCAGTTCTTC. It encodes CASSFGMEPYNEQFF. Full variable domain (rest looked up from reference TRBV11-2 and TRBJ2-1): EAGVAQSPRYKIIEKRQSVAFWCNPISGHATLYWYQQILGQGPKLLIQFQNNGVVDDSQLPKDRFSAERLKGVDSTLKIQPAKLEDSAVYLCASSFGMEPYNEQFFGPGTRLTVL.

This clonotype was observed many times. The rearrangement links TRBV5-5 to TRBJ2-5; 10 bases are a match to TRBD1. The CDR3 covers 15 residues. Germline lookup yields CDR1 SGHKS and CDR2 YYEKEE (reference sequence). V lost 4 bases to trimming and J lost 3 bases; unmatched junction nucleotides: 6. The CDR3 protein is CASSRTGGEEETQYF. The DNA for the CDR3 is TGTGCCAGCAGCAGGACAGGGGGAGAGGAAGAGACCCAGTACTTC.

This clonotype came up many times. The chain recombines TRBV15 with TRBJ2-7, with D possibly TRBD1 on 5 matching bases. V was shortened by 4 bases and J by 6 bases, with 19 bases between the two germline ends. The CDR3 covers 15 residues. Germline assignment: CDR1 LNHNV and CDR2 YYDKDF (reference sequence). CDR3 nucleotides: TGTGCCACCAGCACCCCGGCGGCAGGGAATGGCGAGCAGTACTTC. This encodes CATSTPAAGNGEQYF.

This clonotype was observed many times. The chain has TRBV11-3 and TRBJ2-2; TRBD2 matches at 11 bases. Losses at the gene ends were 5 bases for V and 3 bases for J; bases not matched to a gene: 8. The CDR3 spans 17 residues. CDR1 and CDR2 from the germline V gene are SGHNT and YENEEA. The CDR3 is CASSPIRLAGYTGELFF. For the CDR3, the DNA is TGTGCCAGCAGCCCCATTCGACTAGCGGGGTACACCGGGGAGCTGTTTTTT.

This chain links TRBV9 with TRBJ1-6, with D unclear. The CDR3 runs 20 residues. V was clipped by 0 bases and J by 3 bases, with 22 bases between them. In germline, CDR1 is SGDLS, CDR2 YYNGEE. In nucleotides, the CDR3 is TGTGCCAGCAGCGTAGTGGAGGAGTCGGGGTTTAGCGACTATAATTCACCCCTCCACTTT. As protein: CASSVVEESGFSDYNSPLHF.

CDR3 in amino acids: CAISEWTGVETQYF. The CDR3 DNA sequence: TGTGCCATCAGTGAATGGACAGGGGTTGAGACCCAGTACTTC. This chain connects TRBV10-3 to TRBJ2-5; 9 bases are shared with TRBD1. Germline loops: CDR1 ENHRY, CDR2 SYGVKD. With V trimmed by 3 bases and J by 5 bases, 4 bases remained unmatched. The CDR3 contains 14 residues.

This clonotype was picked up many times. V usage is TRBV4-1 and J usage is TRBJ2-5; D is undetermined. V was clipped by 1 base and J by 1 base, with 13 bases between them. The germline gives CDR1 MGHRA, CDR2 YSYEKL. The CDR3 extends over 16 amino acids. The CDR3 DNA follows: TGCGCCAGCAGCCAAGTGCCAGCTTCGGTCCAAGAGACCCAGTACTTC. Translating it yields CASSQVPASVQETQYF.

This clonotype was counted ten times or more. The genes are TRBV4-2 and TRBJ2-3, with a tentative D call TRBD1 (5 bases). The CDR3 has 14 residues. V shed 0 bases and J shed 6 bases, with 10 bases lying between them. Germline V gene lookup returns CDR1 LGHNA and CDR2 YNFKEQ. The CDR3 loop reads CASSQDRPGDTQYF. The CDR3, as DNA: TGTGCCAGCAGCCAAGACCGACCAGGGGATACGCAGTATTTT.

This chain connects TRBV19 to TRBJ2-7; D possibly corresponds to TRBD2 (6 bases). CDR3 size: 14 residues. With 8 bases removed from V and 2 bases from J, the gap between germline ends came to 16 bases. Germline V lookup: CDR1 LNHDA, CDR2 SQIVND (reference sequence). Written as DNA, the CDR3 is TGTGCCAGTGGGGAGGCTCGGAGCACCTACGAGCAGTACTTC. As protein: CASGEARSTYEQYF.

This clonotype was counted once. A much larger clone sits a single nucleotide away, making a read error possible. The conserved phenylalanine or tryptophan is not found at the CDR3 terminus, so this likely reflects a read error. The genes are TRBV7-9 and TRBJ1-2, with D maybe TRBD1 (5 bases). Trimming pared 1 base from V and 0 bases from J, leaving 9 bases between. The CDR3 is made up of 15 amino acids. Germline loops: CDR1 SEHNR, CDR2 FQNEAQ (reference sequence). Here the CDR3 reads CASSLEGVSNYGYTS. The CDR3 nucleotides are TGTGCCAGCAGCTTAGAAGGGGTTTCTAACTATGGCTACACCTCC.

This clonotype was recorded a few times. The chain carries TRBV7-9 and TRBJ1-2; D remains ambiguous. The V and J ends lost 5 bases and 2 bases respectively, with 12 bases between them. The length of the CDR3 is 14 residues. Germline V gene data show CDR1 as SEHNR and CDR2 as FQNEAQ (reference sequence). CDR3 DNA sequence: TGTGCCAGCAGCCTGGTTTCCGAGAACTATGGCTACACCTTC. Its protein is CASSLVSENYGYTF.

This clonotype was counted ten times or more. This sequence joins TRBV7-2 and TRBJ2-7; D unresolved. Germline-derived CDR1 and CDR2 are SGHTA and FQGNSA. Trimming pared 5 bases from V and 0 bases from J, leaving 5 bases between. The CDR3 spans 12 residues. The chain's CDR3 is CASSRFSYEQYF. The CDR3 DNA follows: TGTGCCAGCAGCCGATTCTCCTACGAGCAGTACTTC.

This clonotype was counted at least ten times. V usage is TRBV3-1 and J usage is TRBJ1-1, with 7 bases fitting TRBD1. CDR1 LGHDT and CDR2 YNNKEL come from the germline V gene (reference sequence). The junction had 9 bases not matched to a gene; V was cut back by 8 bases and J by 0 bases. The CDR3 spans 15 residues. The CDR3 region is CASRRTGRMNTEAFF. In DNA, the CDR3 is TGTGCCAGCCGTCGGACAGGCCGTATGAACACTGAAGCTTTCTTT.

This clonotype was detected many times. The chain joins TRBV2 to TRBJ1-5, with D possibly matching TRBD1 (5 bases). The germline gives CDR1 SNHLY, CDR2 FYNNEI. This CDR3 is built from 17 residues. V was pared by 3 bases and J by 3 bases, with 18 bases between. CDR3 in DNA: TGTGCCAGCAGTGATAGGTCAGGGAAGGCCCTCAATCAGCCCCAGCATTTT. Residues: CASSDRSGKALNQPQHF.

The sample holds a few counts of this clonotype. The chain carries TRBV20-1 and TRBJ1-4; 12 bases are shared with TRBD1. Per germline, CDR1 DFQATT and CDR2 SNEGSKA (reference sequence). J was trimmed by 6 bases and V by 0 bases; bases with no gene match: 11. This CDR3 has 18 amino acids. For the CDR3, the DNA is TGCAGTGCTAGAGATTTCCTCGGGACAGGGGGCTCTCATGAAAAACTGTTTTTT. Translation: CSARDFLGTGGSHEKLFF.

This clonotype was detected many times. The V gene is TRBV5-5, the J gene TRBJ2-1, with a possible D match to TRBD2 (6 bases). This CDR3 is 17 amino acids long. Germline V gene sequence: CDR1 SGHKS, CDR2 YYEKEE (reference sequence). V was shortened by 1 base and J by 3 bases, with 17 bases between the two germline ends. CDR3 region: CASSLSPGGTFYNEQFF. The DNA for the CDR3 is TGTGCCAGCAGCTTGAGTCCGGGCGGGACCTTCTACAATGAGCAGTTCTTC.

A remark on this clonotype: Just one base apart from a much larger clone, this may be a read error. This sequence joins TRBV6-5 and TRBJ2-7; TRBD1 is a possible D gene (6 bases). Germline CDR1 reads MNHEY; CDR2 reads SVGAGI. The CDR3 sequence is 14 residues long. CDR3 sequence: CPSSWTANSYEQYF. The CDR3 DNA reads TGTCCCAGCAGTTGGACAGCCAACTCCTACGAGCAGTACTTC.

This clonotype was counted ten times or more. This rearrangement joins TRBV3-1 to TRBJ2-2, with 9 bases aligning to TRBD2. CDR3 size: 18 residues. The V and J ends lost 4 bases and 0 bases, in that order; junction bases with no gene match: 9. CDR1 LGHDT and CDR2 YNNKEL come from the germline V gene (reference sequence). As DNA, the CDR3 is TGTGCCAGCAGCCCGGGGCACGGGACTAGCCCGAACACCGGGGAGCTGTTTTTT. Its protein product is CASSPGHGTSPNTGELFF.

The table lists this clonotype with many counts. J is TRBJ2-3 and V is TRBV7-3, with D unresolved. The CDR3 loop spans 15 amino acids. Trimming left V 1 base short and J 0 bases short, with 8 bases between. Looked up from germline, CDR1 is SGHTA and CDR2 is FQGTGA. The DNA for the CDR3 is TGTGCCAGCAGCTTAATAGGCGGTAGCACAGATACGCAGTATTTT. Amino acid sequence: CASSLIGGSTDTQYF.

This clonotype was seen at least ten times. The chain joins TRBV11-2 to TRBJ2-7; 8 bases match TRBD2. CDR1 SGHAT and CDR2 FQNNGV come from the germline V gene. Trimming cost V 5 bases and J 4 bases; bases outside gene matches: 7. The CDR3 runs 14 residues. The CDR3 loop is CASSARSGDYEQYF. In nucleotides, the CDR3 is TGTGCCAGCAGCGCCCGTAGCGGGGATTACGAGCAGTACTTC.